These T cell receptor beta chains were read from a single sample in a study of cytomegalovirus exposure and HLA in healthy donors. Here immunoSEQ multiplex PCR was the method, and the copy in TCRdb shows in-frame clones only, minus some. The table has more than 90,000 clones, roughly 73% seen once. The sample was PBMCs. The receptors derive from a woman in her 30s in good health and CMV-seronegative. Both conserved end residues are part of each CDR3. D genes are given only for firm matches. Size is stated for part of the rows, as once, few or many counts, or as a class when the clone is expanded.

j_call v_call d_call clone_size cdr3_nt cdr3_aa
TRBJ2-7 TRBV6-6 - - TGTGCCAGCAGTTCCGTGGACGGGACCTACGAGCAGTACTTC CASSSVDGTYEQYF
TRBJ2-2 TRBV5-1 TRBD1 - TGCGCCAGCAGCCGGGGGGACAGGGATTCCGGGGAGCTGTTTTTT CASSRGDRDSGELFF
TRBJ2-2 TRBV4-2 TRBD2 - TGTGCCAGCAGCCATCAGACTAGCGGGGGAACTGACACCGGGGAGCTGTTTTTT CASSHQTSGGTDTGELFF
TRBJ2-3 TRBV29-1 - - TGCAGCGTTGGGGTAAGCGGAGTCCCCGCGCAGTATTTT CSVGVSGVPAQYF
TRBJ1-2 TRBV11-2 - few TGTGCCAGCAGCTTAGATCCCTCCTATGGCTACACCTTC CASSLDPSYGYTF
TRBJ1-1 TRBV9 TRBD1 - TGTGCCAGCAGCGTAAGGTCCGACAGGGGTTCTGAAGCTTTCTTT CASSVRSDRGSEAFF
TRBJ1-5 TRBV27 TRBD1 - TGTGCCAGCAGTTTAAGCTCCCCAGGGGGTCAGCCCCAGCATTTT CASSLSSPGGQPQHF
TRBJ2-1 TRBV6-4 - - TGTGCCAGCAGTTTTAACAATGAGCAGTTCTTC CASSFNNEQFF
TRBJ1-2 TRBV5-1 - - TGCGCCAGCAGCTCATCCCAACCAGGATATGGCTACACCTTC CASSSSQPGYGYTF
TRBJ2-5 TRBV30 TRBD2 - TGTGCCTGGAGTCGACTAGCGGAAGAGACCCAGTACTTC CAWSRLAEETQYF
TRBJ2-1 TRBV5-1 TRBD1 - TGCGCCAGCAGCCCCTCGTGGACAGGGGGTGTCGATGAGCAGTTCTTC CASSPSWTGGVDEQFF
TRBJ1-3 TRBV5-1 - - TGCGCCAGCAGCACGCAGGGTGAGGCTGGAAACACCATATATTTT CASSTQGEAGNTIYF
TRBJ2-7 TRBV6-1 TRBD1 - TGTGCCAGCAGAACCGGACAGGGACCCTCCTACGAGCAGTACTTC CASRTGQGPSYEQYF
TRBJ1-1 TRBV19 - - TGTGCCAGTAGTATATACCGGGCCCGGGGCACTGAAGCTTTCTTT CASSIYRARGTEAFF
TRBJ2-1 TRBV18 - - TGTGCCAGCTCACCGGAGACGGGAGCTTTCTCCTACAATGAGCAGTTCTTC CASSPETGAFSYNEQFF
TRBJ1-4 TRBV6-6 TRBD1 - TGTGCCAGCAGTACCGGTACAGGGGGTATTGAAAAACTGTTTTTT CASSTGTGGIEKLFF
TRBJ2-7 TRBV19 TRBD1 - TGTGCCAGTAGTAGGGACAGATCTTCCTACGAGCAGTACTTC CASSRDRSSYEQYF
TRBJ1-5 TRBV7-2 TRBD1 - TGTGCCAGCAGCTTACAAAAGGGGGCGAATCAGCCCCAGCATTTT CASSLQKGANQPQHF
TRBJ2-3 TRBV7-9 - once TGTGCCAGCAGCTACTACACAGATACGCAGTATTTT CASSYYTDTQYF
TRBJ1-1 TRBV2 TRBD1 - TGTGCCAGCAGGAGCGGACAGGGGGGACAAGCTTTCTTT CASRSGQGGQAFF
TRBJ1-3 TRBV19 - - TGTGCCAGTAGCGACAACGGGCGGGGGACGCGTGGAAACACCATATATTTT CASSDNGRGTRGNTIYF
TRBJ1-3 TRBV4-3 TRBD1 few TGCGCCAGCAGCCGCAACAGGGGAGCCGGAAACACCATATATTTT CASSRNRGAGNTIYF
TRBJ2-2 TRBV27 TRBD1 - TGTGCCAGCAGTTTAGTCCCACAGGGGAGCGGGGAGCTGTTTTTT CASSLVPQGSGELFF
TRBJ2-7 TRBV6-1 TRBD2 - TGTGCCAGCAGTGGACTAGCGGGGGGACCTCTCTACGAGCAGTACTTC CASSGLAGGPLYEQYF
TRBJ1-1 TRBV15 - few TGTGCCACCAGCAGAGATCCCCTACAGGGTCGGACTGAAGCTTTCTTT CATSRDPLQGRTEAFF
TRBJ1-5 TRBV19 - - TGTGCCAGTAGTATACGCGGACAAGGCAATCAGCCCCAGCATTTT CASSIRGQGNQPQHF
TRBJ1-2 TRBV2 TRBD1 - TGTGCCAGCAGTCGGCAGGGGGTACAAGGCTACACCTTC CASSRQGVQGYTF
TRBJ2-7 TRBV6-1 - - TGTGCCAGCAGGGGACTGGGTCCCTACGAGCAGTACTTC CASRGLGPYEQYF
TRBJ2-5 TRBV10-3 - - TGTGCCATCAGGAGACAGGCTCAAGAGACCCAGTACTTC CAIRRQAQETQYF
TRBJ2-7 TRBV6-4 - - TGTGCCAGCAGACAAACAGGGAGGGAGGCCTACGAGCAGTACTTC CASRQTGREAYEQYF
TRBJ1-1 TRBV5-1 TRBD1 - TGCGCCAGCAGCTGGGGACAGGGGTTGCAAGCGGACACTGAAGCTTTCTTT CASSWGQGLQADTEAFF
TRBJ2-2 TRBV4-2 TRBD2 - TGTGCCAGCAGCCAAGATCTGAGCGGGGGGTACACCGGGGAGCTGTTTTTT CASSQDLSGGYTGELFF
TRBJ2-1 TRBV9 TRBD1 - TGTGCCAGCAGCGTAGTTGGGGACAGGGAGGACAATGAGCAGTTCTTC CASSVVGDREDNEQFF
TRBJ1-2 TRBV7-2 - - TGTGCCAGCAGCTTAGCGACGCAGGGTGCTGGCTATGGCTACACCTTC CASSLATQGAGYGYTF
TRBJ1-1 TRBV6-5 - - TGTGCCAGCAGTTACTCGGCCGGAGAGAACACTGAAGCTTTCTTT CASSYSAGENTEAFF
TRBJ1-1 TRBV11-3 TRBD1 - TGTGCCAGCAGCGACCGGGACAGGGTGAACACTGAAGCTTTCTTT CASSDRDRVNTEAFF
TRBJ2-2 TRBV29-1 - - TGCAGCGTTGAAATAGGGGCCGGCACCGGGGAGCTGTTTTTT CSVEIGAGTGELFF
TRBJ1-2 TRBV6-5 TRBD1 - TGTGCCAGCAGTACTCCGGGACAGGGAAGTGGCTACACCTTC CASSTPGQGSGYTF
TRBJ1-5 TRBV4-3 - - TGCGCCAGCAGCCAAGCACAGGGTTTCAATCAGCCCCAGCATTTT CASSQAQGFNQPQHF
TRBJ2-2 TRBV7-9 TRBD2 - TGTTCCAGCAGCTTAGGACTAGTCCTGGCCGGGGAGCTGTTTTTT CSSSLGLVLAGELFF
TRBJ2-5 TRBV7-2 - - TGTGCCAGCAGCTTAGGGGGCGGCTACGCTAGCGTCGGAGAGACCCAGTACTTC CASSLGGGYASVGETQYF
TRBJ2-7 TRBV29-1 - - TGCAGCGTTGAGTTTTCAGGGGCTGCCTACGAGCAGTACTTC CSVEFSGAAYEQYF
TRBJ1-1 TRBV27 - - TGTGCCAGCCGGATAATTGGGGGCGGTAACACTGAAGCTTTCTTT CASRIIGGGNTEAFF
TRBJ2-5 TRBV11-2 TRBD2 once TGTGCCAGCAGCTTAACTAGCGGACTCGGCCGGGGGGAGACCCAGTACTTC CASSLTSGLGRGETQYF
TRBJ1-1 TRBV19 TRBD1 - TGTGCCAGTAGTACCCACCGGACAGGAACTGAAGCTTTCTTT CASSTHRTGTEAFF